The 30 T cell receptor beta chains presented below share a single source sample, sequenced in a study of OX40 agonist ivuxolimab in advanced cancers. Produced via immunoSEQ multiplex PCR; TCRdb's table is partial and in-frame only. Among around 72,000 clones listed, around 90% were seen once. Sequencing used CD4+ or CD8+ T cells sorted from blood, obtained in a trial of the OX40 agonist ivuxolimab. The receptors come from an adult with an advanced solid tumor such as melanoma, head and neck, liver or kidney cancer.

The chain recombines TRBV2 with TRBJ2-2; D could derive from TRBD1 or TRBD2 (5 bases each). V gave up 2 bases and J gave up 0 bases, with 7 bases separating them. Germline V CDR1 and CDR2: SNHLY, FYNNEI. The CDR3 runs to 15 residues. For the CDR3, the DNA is TGTGCCAGCAGTGAACGAGGGGCGAACACCGGGGAGCTGTTTTTT. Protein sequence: CASSERGANTGELFF.

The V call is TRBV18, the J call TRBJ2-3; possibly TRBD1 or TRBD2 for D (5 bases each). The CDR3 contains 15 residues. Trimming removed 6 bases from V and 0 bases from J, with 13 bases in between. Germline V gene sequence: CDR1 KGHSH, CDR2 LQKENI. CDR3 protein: CASSTWGSSTDTQYF. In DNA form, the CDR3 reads TGTGCCAGCTCTACCTGGGGGTCCAGCACAGATACGCAGTATTTT.

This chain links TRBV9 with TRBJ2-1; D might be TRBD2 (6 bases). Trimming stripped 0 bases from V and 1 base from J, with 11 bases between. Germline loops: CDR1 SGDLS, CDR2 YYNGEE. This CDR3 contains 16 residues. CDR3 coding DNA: TGTGCCAGCAGCGTAGGAGTAGCGGCTTCCTACAATGAGCAGTTCTTC. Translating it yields CASSVGVAASYNEQFF. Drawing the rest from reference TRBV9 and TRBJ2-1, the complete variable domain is DSGVTQTPKHLITATGQRVTLRCSPRSGDLSVYWYQQSLDQGLQFLIQYYNGEERAKGNILERFSAQQFPDLHSELNLSSLELGDSALYFCASSVGVAASYNEQFFGPGTRLTVL.

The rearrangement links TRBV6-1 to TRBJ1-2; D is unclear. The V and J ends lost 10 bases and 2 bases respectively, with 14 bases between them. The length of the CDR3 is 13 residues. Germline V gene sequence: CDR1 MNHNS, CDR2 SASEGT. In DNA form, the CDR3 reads TGTGCCACCAACCAGGACGGAAACTATGGCTACACCTTC. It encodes CATNQDGNYGYTF.

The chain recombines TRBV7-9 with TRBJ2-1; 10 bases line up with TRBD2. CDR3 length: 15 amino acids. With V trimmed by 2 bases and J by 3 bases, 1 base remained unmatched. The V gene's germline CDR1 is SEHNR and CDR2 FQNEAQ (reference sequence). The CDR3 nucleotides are TGTGCCAGCAGCTTAAAGCGGGGGGGCTACAATGAGCAGTTCTTC. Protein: CASSLKRGGYNEQFF. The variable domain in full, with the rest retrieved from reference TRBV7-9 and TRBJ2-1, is DTGVSQNPRHKITKRGQNVTFRCDPISEHNRLYWYRQTLGQGPEFLTYFQNEAQLEKSRLLSDRFSAERPKGSFSTLEIQRTEQGDSAMYLCASSLKRGGYNEQFFGPGTRLTVL.

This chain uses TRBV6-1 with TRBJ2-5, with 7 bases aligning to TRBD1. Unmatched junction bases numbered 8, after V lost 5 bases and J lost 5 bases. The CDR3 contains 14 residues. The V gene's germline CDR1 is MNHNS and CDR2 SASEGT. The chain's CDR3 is CASSLGGLRETQYF. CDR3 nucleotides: TGTGCCAGCAGTTTAGGGGGCCTTAGGGAGACCCAGTACTTC.

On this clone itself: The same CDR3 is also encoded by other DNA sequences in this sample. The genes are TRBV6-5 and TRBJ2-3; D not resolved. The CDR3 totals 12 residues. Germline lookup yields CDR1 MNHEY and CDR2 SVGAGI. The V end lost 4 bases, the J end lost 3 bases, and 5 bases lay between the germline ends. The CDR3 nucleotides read TGTGCCAGCAGTTCCCCGACAGATACGCAGTATTTT. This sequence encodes CASSSPTDTQYF.

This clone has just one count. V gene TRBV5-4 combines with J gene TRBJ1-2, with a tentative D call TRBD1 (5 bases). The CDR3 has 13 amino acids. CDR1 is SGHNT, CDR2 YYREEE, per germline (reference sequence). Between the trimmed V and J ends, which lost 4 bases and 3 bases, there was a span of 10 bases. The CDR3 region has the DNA TGTGCCAGCAGCACAGACAGAGACTATGGCTACACCTTC. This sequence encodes CASSTDRDYGYTF.

The CDR3, as DNA: TGCGCCAGCAGCCAAGTCAATCTAATTAGCACAGATACGCAGTATTTT. Its protein is CASSQVNLISTDTQYF. The chain combines TRBV4-1 with TRBJ2-3; no firm D call. The CDR3 covers 16 residues. V was pared by 1 base and J by 0 bases, with 11 bases between. CDR1 is MGHRA and CDR2 is YSYEKL in the germline V gene.

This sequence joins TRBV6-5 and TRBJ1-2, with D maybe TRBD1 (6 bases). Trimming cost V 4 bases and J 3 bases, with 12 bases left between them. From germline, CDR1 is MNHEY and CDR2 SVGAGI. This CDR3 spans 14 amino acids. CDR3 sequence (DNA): TGTGCCAGCAGTTCACAGGGTAGAGACTATGGCTACACCTTC. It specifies CASSSQGRDYGYTF.

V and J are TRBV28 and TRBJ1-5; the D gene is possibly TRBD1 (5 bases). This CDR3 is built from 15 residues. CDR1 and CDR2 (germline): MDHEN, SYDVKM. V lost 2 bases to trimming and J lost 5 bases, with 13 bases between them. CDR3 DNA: TGTGCCAGCAGTTTAAGACCCTTGGGGGATCAGCCCCAGCATTTT. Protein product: CASSLRPLGDQPQHF.

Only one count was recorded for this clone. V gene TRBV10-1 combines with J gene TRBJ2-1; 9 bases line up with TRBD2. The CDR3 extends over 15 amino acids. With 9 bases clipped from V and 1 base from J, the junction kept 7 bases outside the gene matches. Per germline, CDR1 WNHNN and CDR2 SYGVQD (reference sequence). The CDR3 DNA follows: TGCGCCAGTTCCAAGCGGGGGGCATCCTACAATGAGCAGTTCTTC. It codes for CASSKRGASYNEQFF.

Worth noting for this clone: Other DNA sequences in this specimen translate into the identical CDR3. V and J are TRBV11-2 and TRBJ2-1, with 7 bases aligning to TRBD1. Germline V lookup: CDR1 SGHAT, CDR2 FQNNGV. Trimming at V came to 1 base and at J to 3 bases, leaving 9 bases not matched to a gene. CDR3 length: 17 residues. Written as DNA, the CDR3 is TGTGCCAGCAGCTTAGGAGGTGCAGGGGGAGTCTACAATGAGCAGTTCTTC. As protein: CASSLGGAGGVYNEQFF.

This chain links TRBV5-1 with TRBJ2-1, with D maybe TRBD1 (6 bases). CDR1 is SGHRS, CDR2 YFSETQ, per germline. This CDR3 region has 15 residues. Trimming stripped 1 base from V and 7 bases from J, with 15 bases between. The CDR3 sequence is CASSLLGAPENEQFF. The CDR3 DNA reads TGCGCCAGCAGCTTGTTGGGGGCCCCCGAGAATGAGCAGTTCTTC.

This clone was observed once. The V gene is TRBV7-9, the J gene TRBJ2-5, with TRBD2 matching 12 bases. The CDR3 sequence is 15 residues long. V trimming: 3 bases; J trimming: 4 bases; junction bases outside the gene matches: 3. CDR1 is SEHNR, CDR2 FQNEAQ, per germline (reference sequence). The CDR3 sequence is CASSLTTSGGETQYF. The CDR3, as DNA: TGTGCCAGCAGCTTGACGACTAGCGGGGGAGAGACCCAGTACTTC.

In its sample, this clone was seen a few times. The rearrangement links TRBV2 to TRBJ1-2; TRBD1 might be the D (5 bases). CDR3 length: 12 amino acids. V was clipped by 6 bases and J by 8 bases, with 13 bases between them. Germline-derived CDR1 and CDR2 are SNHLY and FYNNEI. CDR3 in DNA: TGTGCCAGCAGCGCAACAGGTTCGGGCTACACCTTC. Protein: CASSATGSGYTF.

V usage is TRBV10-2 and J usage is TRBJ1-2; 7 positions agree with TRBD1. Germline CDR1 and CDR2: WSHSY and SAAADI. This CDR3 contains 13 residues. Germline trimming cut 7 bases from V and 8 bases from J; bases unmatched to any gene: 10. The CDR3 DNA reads TGCGCCAGCAAGAATACAGGGGTCGGGGGCTACACCTTC. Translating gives CASKNTGVGGYTF.

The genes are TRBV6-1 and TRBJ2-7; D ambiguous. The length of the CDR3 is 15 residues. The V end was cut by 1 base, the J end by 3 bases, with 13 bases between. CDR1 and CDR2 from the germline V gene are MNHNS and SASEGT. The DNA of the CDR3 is TGTGCCAGCAGTGAAGGGGCAGCCAGGATCTACGAGCAGTACTTC. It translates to CASSEGAARIYEQYF.

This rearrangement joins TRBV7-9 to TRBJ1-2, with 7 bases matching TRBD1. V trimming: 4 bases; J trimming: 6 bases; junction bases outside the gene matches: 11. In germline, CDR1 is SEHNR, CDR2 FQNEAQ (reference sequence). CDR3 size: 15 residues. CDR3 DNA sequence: TGTGCCAGCAGCTCCCTAGGAGGGGACAGTCATGGCTACACCTTC. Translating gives CASSSLGGDSHGYTF.

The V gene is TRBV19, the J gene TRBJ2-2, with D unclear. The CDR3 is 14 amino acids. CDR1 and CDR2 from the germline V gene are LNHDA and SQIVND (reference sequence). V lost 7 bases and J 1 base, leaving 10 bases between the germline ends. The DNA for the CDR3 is TGTGCCAGTATGCGGCAATGGAACACCGGGGAGCTGTTTTTT. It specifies CASMRQWNTGELFF.

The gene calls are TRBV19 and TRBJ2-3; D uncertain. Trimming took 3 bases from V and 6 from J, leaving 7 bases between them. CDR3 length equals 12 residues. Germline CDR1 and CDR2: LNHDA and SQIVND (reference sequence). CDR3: CASSIAVDTQYF. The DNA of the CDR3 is TGTGCCAGTAGTATTGCAGTGGATACGCAGTATTTT.

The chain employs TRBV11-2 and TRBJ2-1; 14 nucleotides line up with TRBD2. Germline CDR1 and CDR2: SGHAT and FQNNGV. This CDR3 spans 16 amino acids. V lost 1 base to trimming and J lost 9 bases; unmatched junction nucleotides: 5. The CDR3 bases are TGTGCCAGCAGCTTAGTAGGACTAGCGGGAGGCACTGAGCAGTTCTTC. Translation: CASSLVGLAGGTEQFF.

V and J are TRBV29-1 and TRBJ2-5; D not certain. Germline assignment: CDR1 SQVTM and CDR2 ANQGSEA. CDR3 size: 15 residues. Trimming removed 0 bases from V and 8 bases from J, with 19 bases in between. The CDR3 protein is CSVEDQVVGKRTQYF. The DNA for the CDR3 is TGCAGCGTTGAAGATCAAGTCGTAGGGAAGAGAACCCAGTACTTC.

CDR3 nucleotide sequence: TGTGCCAGCTCACCAGGGCAGGGGCTGGAGACCCAGTACTTC. Its protein is CASSPGQGLETQYF. J is TRBJ2-5 and V is TRBV18; weak D call: TRBD1 (6 bases). Germline loops: CDR1 KGHSH, CDR2 LQKENI. Deletions cut 2 bases from V and 5 bases from J, with 12 bases between. The CDR3 is 14 amino acids.

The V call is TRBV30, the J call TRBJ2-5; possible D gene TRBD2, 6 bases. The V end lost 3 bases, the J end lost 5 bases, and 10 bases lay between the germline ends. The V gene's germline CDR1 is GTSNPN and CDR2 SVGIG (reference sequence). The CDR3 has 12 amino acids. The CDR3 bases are TGTGCCTGGAGCGGCGGGGAGGAGACCCAGTACTTC. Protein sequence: CAWSGGEETQYF.

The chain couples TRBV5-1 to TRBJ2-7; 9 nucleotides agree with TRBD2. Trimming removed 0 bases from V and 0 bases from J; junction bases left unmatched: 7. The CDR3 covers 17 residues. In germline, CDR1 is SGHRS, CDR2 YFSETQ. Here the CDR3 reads CASSLGWLAGASYEQYF. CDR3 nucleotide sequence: TGCGCCAGCAGCTTGGGTTGGTTAGCGGGGGCCTCCTACGAGCAGTACTTC. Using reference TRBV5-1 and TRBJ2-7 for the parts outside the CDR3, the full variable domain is KAGVTQTPRYLIKTRGQQVTLSCSPISGHRSVSWYQQTPGQGLQFLFEYFSETQRNKGNFPGRFSGRQFSNSRSEMNVSTLELGDSALYLCASSLGWLAGASYEQYFGPGTRLTVT.

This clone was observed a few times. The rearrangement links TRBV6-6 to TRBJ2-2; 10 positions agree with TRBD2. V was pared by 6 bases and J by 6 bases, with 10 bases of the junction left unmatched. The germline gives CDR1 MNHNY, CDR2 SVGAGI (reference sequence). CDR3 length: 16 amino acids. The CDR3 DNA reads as TGTGCCAGCAGCGGCGGTAGCGGGAGGATATCCGGGGAGCTGTTTTTT. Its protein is CASSGGSGRISGELFF.

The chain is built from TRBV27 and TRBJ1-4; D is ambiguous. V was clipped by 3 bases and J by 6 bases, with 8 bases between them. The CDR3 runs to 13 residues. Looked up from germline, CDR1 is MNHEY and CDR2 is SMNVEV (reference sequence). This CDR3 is CASSFLGDEKLFF. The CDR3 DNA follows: TGTGCCAGCAGTTTTCTTGGGGATGAAAAACTGTTTTTT.

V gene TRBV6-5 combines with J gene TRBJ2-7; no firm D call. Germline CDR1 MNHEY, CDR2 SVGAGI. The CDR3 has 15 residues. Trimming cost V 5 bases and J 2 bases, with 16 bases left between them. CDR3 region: CASSLSASTTYEQYF. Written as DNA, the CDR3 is TGTGCCAGCAGTCTCTCCGCCTCGACAACCTACGAGCAGTACTTC.

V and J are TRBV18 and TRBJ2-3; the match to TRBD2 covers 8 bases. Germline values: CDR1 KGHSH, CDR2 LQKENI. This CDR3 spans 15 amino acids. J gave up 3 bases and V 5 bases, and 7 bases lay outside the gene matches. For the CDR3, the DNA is TGTGCCAGCTCATCCACGGGACTAGGGACAGATACGCAGTATTTT. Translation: CASSSTGLGTDTQYF.